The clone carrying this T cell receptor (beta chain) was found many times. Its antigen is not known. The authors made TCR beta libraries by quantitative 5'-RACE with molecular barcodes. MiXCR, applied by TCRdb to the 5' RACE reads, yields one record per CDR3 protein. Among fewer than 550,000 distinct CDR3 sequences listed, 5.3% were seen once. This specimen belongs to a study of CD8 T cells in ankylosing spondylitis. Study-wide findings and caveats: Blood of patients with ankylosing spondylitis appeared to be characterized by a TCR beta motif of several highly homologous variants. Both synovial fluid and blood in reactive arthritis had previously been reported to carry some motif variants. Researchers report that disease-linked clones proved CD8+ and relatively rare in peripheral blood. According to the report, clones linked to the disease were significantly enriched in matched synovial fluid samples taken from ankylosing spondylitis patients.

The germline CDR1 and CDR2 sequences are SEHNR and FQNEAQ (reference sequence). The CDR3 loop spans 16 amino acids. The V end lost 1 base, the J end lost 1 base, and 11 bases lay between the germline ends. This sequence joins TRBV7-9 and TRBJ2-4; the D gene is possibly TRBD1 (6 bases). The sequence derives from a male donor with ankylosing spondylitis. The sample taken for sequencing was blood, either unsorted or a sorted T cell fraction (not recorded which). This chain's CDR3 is CASSLGPRGAKNIQYF. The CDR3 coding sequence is TGTGCCAGCAGCTTAGGGCCCAGGGGCGCCAAAAACATTCAGTACTTC. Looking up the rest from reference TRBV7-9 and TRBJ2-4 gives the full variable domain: DTGVSQNPRHKITKRGQNVTFRCDPISEHNRLYWYRQTLGQGPEFLTYFQNEAQLEKSRLLSDRFSAERPKGSFSTLEIQRTEQGDSAMYLCASSLGPRGAKNIQYFGAGTRLSVL.